Presented here are 11 T cell receptor beta chains from one specimen sequenced in a study of cytomegalovirus exposure and HLA in healthy donors. The PCR contained 60 Vbeta and 13 Jbeta primers. Profiled with immunoSEQ multiplex PCR; TCRdb holds only in-frame clones, not every one. Of 130,000 or so clones in the sample, about four fifths were seen once. The sequencing input was PBMCs. The receptors shown here come from a man aged 30 to 45 in good health and CMV-seronegative.

The V call is TRBV7-2, the J call TRBJ2-7; D is uncertain. V was cut by 4 bases and J by 3 bases, with 10 bases left in between. Germline V gene data show CDR1 as SGHTA and CDR2 as FQGNSA. There are 13 residues in the CDR3. CDR3 loop: CASSSDTNYEQYF. CDR3 DNA sequence: TGTGCCAGCAGCTCTGACACAAACTACGAGCAGTACTTC. Full variable domain (outside the CDR3, taken from reference TRBV7-2 and TRBJ2-7): GAGVSQSPSNKVTEKGKDVELRCDPISGHTALYWYRQSLGQGLEFLIYFQGNSAPDKSGLPSDRFSAERTGGSVSTLTIQRTQQEDSAVYLCASSSDTNYEQYFGPGTRLTVT.

This clone occurred once. The J gene is TRBJ2-1, the V gene TRBV5-6; D not resolved. Germline V CDR1 and CDR2: SGHDT, YYEEEE. This CDR3 has 13 amino acids. With 5 bases removed from V and 2 bases from J, the gap between germline ends came to 8 bases. Written as DNA, the CDR3 is TGTGCCAGCAGTTTTGTAGCCTACAATGAGCAGTTCTTC. Its protein is CASSFVAYNEQFF.

This clone occurred a few times. The rearrangement joins TRBV6-1 to TRBJ2-5; D remains unclear. This CDR3 region has 15 residues. Germline lookup yields CDR1 MNHNS and CDR2 SASEGT. The V and J ends lost 6 bases and 3 bases respectively, with 17 bases between them. CDR3 sequence: CASRKTTSDEETQYF. CDR3 nucleotide sequence: TGTGCCAGCAGGAAGACGACATCCGATGAAGAGACCCAGTACTTC.

The gene calls are TRBV9 and TRBJ2-5, with a possible D match to TRBD2 (6 bases). This CDR3 comprises 17 residues. V was clipped by 2 bases and J by 2 bases, with 19 bases between them. Looked up from germline, CDR1 is SGDLS and CDR2 is YYNGEE. The CDR3 DNA sequence: TGTGCCAGCAGCGTGAACGTCGGAGGGTCACGTCAAGAGACCCAGTACTTC. It specifies CASSVNVGGSRQETQYF.

The sample holds one count of this clone. In DNA, the CDR3 is TGTGCCAGCAGCGTAGATGGAGGGAACACTGAAGCTTTCTTT. Protein: CASSVDGGNTEAFF. J is TRBJ1-1 and V is TRBV9; D is ambiguous. Trimming removed 0 bases at V and 1 base at J, with 7 bases between. In germline, CDR1 is SGDLS, CDR2 YYNGEE. The CDR3 loop spans 14 amino acids.

The CDR3 coding sequence is TGTGCCAGCAGCAAGACTAGCGGGGGGCCCTACGAGCAGTACTTC. Its protein is CASSKTSGGPYEQYF. The rearrangement links TRBV7-8 to TRBJ2-7; 13 bases fit TRBD2. Trimming cost V 5 bases and J 2 bases; bases outside gene matches: 3. Germline V gene sequence: CDR1 SGHVS, CDR2 FQNEAQ. The CDR3 length is 15 residues. The full variable domain, completed using reference TRBV7-8 and TRBJ2-7, is GAGVSQSPRYKVAKRGQDVALRCDPISGHVSLFWYQQALGQGPEFLTYFQNEAQLDKSGLPSDRFFAERPEGSVSTLKIQRTQQEDSAVYLCASSKTSGGPYEQYFGPGTRLTVT.

The V gene is TRBV4-2, the J gene TRBJ2-2; 10 bases map to TRBD2. CDR3 length: 18 residues. The germline V gene encodes CDR1 LGHNA and CDR2 YNFKEQ. The ends lost 0 bases at V and 2 bases at J; junction bases unmatched: 6. The CDR3 nucleotides read TGTGCCAGCAGCCAAGATCATTGGACTAGCGGTAACACCGGGGAGCTGTTTTTT. Protein product: CASSQDHWTSGNTGELFF.

The V call is TRBV4-3, the J call TRBJ2-3; D remains unclear. CDR1 is LGHNA and CDR2 is YSLEER in the germline V gene. The CDR3 totals 15 residues. The V gene lost 0 bases and the J gene lost 2 bases, with 9 bases spanning the gap. In DNA form, the CDR3 reads TGCGCCAGCAGCCAAGATTCGCGCTTCACAGATACGCAGTATTTT. Its protein product is CASSQDSRFTDTQYF.

V and J are TRBV7-6 and TRBJ1-1, with a weak D call TRBD1 (5 bases). V gave up 2 bases and J gave up 7 bases, with 11 bases separating them. In germline, CDR1 is SGHVS, CDR2 FNYEAQ. The length of the CDR3 is 13 residues. This CDR3 reads CASSLQGWDEAFF. The DNA for the CDR3 is TGTGCCAGCAGCTTACAGGGCTGGGATGAAGCTTTCTTT. Full variable domain (rest looked up from reference TRBV7-6 and TRBJ1-1): GAGVSQSPRYKVTKRGQDVALRCDPISGHVSLYWYRQALGQGPEFLTYFNYEAQQDKSGLPNDRFSAERPEGSISTLTIQRTEQRDSAMYRCASSLQGWDEAFFGQGTRLTVV.

In its sample, this clone was seen a few times. V gene TRBV7-9 combines with J gene TRBJ2-1; D may be TRBD1 (5 bases). Germline CDR1 reads SEHNR; CDR2 reads FQNEAQ (reference sequence). Trimming removed 7 bases from V and 7 bases from J, with 20 bases in between. The CDR3 has 15 residues. DNA for the CDR3: TGTGCCAGCACCGTGGAAGGGGTTCGTGGGAATGAGCAGTTCTTC. Amino acids: CASTVEGVRGNEQFF.

The chain combines TRBV7-9 with TRBJ2-4, with TRBD1 matching over 7 bases. The CDR3 runs 14 residues. Germline-derived CDR1 and CDR2 are SEHNR and FQNEAQ (reference sequence). The trim removed 2 bases at V and 8 bases at J, leaving 6 bases unmatched. This CDR3 is CASSLTGELDIQYF. The CDR3 nucleotides read TGTGCCAGCAGCTTAACAGGGGAACTAGACATTCAGTACTTC.